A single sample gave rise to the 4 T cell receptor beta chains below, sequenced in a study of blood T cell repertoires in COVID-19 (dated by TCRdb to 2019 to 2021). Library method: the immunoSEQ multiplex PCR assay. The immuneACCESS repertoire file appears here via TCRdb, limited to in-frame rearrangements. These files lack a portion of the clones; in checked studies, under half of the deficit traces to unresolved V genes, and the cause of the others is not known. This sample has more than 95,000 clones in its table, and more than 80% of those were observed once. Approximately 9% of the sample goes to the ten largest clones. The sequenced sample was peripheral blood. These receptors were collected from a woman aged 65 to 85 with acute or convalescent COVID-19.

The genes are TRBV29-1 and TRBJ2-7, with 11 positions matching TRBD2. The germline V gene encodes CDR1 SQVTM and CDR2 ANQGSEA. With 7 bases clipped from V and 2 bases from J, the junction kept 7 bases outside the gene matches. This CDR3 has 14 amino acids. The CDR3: CSALAGGPTYEQYF. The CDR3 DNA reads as TGCAGCGCTTTAGCGGGGGGGCCGACCTACGAGCAGTACTTC.

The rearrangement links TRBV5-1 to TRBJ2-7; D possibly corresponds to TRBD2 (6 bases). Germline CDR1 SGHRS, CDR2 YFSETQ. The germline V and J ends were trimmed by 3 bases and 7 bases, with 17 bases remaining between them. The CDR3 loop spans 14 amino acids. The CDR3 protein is CASSWTPGEGEQYF. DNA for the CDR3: TGCGCCAGCAGCTGGACCCCGGGAGAGGGGGAGCAGTACTTC.

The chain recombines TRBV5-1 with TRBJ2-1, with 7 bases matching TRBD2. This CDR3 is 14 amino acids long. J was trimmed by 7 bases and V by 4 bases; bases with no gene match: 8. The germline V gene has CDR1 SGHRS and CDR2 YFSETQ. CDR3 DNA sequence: TGCGCCAGCAGCCCCCGGACTAGTCCAAATGAGCAGTTCTTC. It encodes CASSPRTSPNEQFF.

For the CDR3, the DNA is TGTGCCAGCAGCCAAGGACTAGCGGGAGTTAATGAGCAGTTCTTC. Amino acids: CASSQGLAGVNEQFF. The rearrangement joins TRBV3-1 (or the pseudogene TRBV3-2) to TRBJ2-1; TRBD2 matches 12 bases. V lost 1 base, J lost 7 bases, and 2 bases stayed unmatched. This CDR3 spans 15 amino acids. Germline CDR1 LGHDT, CDR2 YNNKEL (reference sequence).